This T cell receptor beta chain is from a study of blood T cell repertoires in COVID-19 (dated by TCRdb to the early 2020s). Regarding the complete study: Samples from collaborators originated in the United States, Italy and Spain and spanned both the acute and convalescent phases of COVID-19. The prospective study material was composed of cDNA or gDNA derived from T cells, B-cell-depleted T cells, or PBMCs. Deeply sampled blood TCRbeta repertoires from subjects exposed to, actively infected with, or recovered from COVID-19 were included in the dataset. The repertoires were made available in a free public database intended to serve as a resource for research on the immune response to SARS-CoV-2. Samples were obtained from the ongoing ImmuneRACE study (first 160 participants) and from over a thousand subjects provided by 6 global collaborators. The sample metadata nearly always contained a de-identified subject ID, COVID-19 status, age in years and sex. Where HLA class I and class II types were available, the types were taken from metadata supplied by the sample provider, not from assay-based typing.

TCRbeta CDR3 regions were amplified from genomic DNA using the immunoSEQ Assay, a bias-controlled multiplex PCR. On the study's bioinformatics: The number of nucleated cells in each sample was estimated from the amplification of reference gene primers within the assay. To quantify the absolute abundance of each unique TCRbeta CDR3 rearrangement, sequence reads were collapsed and filtered. For each sample, productive Simpson clonality was calculated by taking the square root of Simpson's diversity index across productive rearrangements. Drawn from immuneACCESS, this table holds only the in-frame rearrangements with V and J called that TCRdb kept. Clones are partly lost; checked studies trace under half to an unresolved V gene and leave the rest unexplained. Clonal size and the V and J genes are those of that table, whereas D and trimming came from the DNA. This sample holds around 190,000 clones; around 76% were observed only once. Less than 20% of the sample lies in the top ten.

V is cut by 5 bases and J by 5 bases, and the space between the germline ends is 15 bases. CDR3 length: 15 amino acids, cysteine to phenylalanine. This entry keeps only the CDR3 DNA: 45 bases, framed from base 1. The germline V gene sets CDR1 to SGHVS and CDR2 to FNYEAQ. As regards this clone: No cognate antigen has been identified for it. Base-call qualities are not available, and no considerably larger clone is one nucleotide away.

Participants in the prospective study were enrolled through a virtual design, were aged roughly 18 to 100 years, and lived in approximately 25 United States geographic areas. Cohort assignment in the prospective study relied on participant-reported clinical history from a screening survey and a study questionnaire. Each participant in the prospective study had whole blood, serum and a nasopharyngeal or oropharyngeal swab collected by mobile phlebotomists. Over a roughly 2-month period, participants in the prospective study had the option of providing additional blood draws and questionnaires. Before DNA extraction, prospective study blood samples were shipped either frozen or at room temperature. Findings and caveats that apply to the study as a whole: The amount of clinical and demographic metadata varied by source and participant and was provided uncurated.

This TCR was sampled from a woman aged 50 to 60 with acute COVID-19. The chain uses TRBV7-6 and TRBJ2-2; the D gene lacks a confident call. Sequencing input: PBMCs or T cells enriched from blood (not recorded which). The CDR3 region has the sequence CASSTQAIITGELFF. At the DNA level, the sequence is TGTGCCAGCAGCACCCAGGCTATTATTACCGGGGAGCTGTTTTTT.